This T cell receptor (beta chain) was recovered during a study of T cell repertoires in cytomegalovirus infection. Study information: CMV epitopes, recently identified HLA-C-restricted and well-studied HLA-B-restricted, were used. Through public TCR beta signatures, both CMV infection and matching HLA type were indicated. Whole-study results and caveats: Identification of carriers of CMV plus the relevant HLA was achieved through cumulative public TCR beta family frequency. There were HLA-C-restricted CMV-specific TCR beta clonotypes dominating the ex vivo response.

TCRdb reanalysed the reads using MiXCR and keeps one entry per CDR3 protein. The data show fewer than 130,000 distinct CDR3 sequences, roughly 41% seen once. The CDR3 has 12 residues. The ends were cut back, 6 bases at V and 5 bases at J, with 10 bases in the middle. This clonotype was detected only a few times. Its antigen is as yet unknown. The TCR sequence derives from a human donor in good health (CMV status not recorded). Some clones in this sample may be carry-over from other donors' samples. This chain uses TRBV12-3 or TRBV12-4 with TRBJ2-5, with D possibly matching TRBD1 (6 bases). Sequencing used CD8+ T cells from cultured PBMCs, obtained from culture after CMV antigen stimulation. CDR3 sequence reads: CASSTGPETQYF. The CDR3 DNA reads as TGTGCCAGCAGCACAGGGCCCGAGACCCAGTACTTC.